In this sample, the clone carrying this T cell receptor (beta chain) turned up once. This sample was taken from a study of blood T cell repertoires in COVID-19. Study in general: In each case, the material was cDNA or gDNA derived from T cells, B-cell-depleted T cells, or PBMCs.

Using immunoSEQ multiplex PCR, the repertoire was profiled, and TCRdb retains in-frame clones only, with some absent. The sample consists of around 99,000 clones, about three quarters of them appearing once. V was shortened by 6 bases and J by 9 bases, with 15 bases between the two germline ends. This CDR3 has 13 amino acids. Per the germline V gene, CDR1 is SGHTA and CDR2 is FQGTGA. The clonotype comes from a man between 65 and 85 years old with acute or convalescent COVID-19. This rearrangement joins TRBV7-3 to TRBJ2-1; maybe TRBD1 (7 bases). Source material: peripheral blood. CDR3 DNA sequence: TGTGCCAGCAGTTCCATGCAGGGGGGTGAGCAGTTCTTC. Protein: CASSSMQGGEQFF.